These 20 T cell receptor beta chains originate from one sample sequenced in a study of blood T cell repertoires in COVID-19. Clones were sequenced by immunoSEQ multiplex PCR, and TCRdb holds only the in-frame ones, with some missing. The sample includes around 400,000 clones, more than 85% seen only once; the top ten take about 0.78%. Sequencing was done on a sample of PBMCs or T cells enriched from blood (not recorded which). These TCRs come from a middle-aged woman who had been exposed to COVID-19.

This clone was found once. V gene TRBV19 combines with J gene TRBJ2-5; 8 bases match TRBD1. Germline assignment: CDR1 LNHDA and CDR2 SQIVND (reference sequence). J was trimmed by 5 bases and V by 5 bases; bases with no gene match: 7. The CDR3 is made up of 14 amino acids. CDR3 loop: CASSGLRGRETQYF. CDR3 DNA: TGTGCCAGTAGTGGCCTCAGGGGGCGGGAGACCCAGTACTTC.

The chain uses TRBV7-2 and TRBJ2-1, with D maybe TRBD2 (5 bases). With 0 bases removed from V and 13 bases from J, the gap between germline ends came to 16 bases. The germline V gene encodes CDR1 SGHTA and CDR2 FQGNSA. The CDR3 covers 14 residues. The CDR3 DNA sequence: TGTGCCAGCAGCTTAGCTTCGGGGTCGGTTATCCAGTTCTTC. Protein: CASSLASGSVIQFF.

This sequence joins TRBV5-1 and TRBJ1-1; no reliable D call. Trimming stripped 1 base from V and 4 bases from J, with 14 bases between. CDR3 length: 15 amino acids. CDR1 is SGHRS, CDR2 YFSETQ, per germline. The CDR3 region has the DNA TGCGCCAGCAGCTTGAGCGGGGATAGGATCACTGAAGCTTTCTTT. Its translation: CASSLSGDRITEAFF.

A remark on this clone: Other DNA sequences from this sample encode an identical CDR3 as well. This rearrangement joins TRBV9 to TRBJ1-1; unclear D gene. Germline V lookup: CDR1 SGDLS, CDR2 YYNGEE. This CDR3 comprises 14 residues. The V end was cut by 0 bases, the J end by 2 bases, with 8 bases between. The CDR3 spells CASSVGQLNTEAFF. The CDR3 region has the DNA TGTGCCAGCAGCGTAGGCCAGTTAAACACTGAAGCTTTCTTT.

This rearrangement joins TRBV3-1 (or the pseudogene TRBV3-2) to TRBJ1-2, with D possibly TRBD1 on 6 matching bases. The CDR3 consists of 14 residues. The germline gives CDR1 LGHDT, CDR2 YNNKEL (reference sequence). Trimming took off 6 bases at V and 0 bases at J, with 11 bases between the two ends. The CDR3 DNA follows: TGTGCCAGCAGGTCTACAGGGACTAACTATGGCTACACCTTC. Protein product: CASRSTGTNYGYTF.

The chain combines TRBV12-3 or TRBV12-4 with TRBJ2-1, with D unresolved. The V and J ends lost 4 bases and 1 base respectively, with 5 bases between them. The CDR3 totals 13 residues. CDR3 DNA: TGTGCCAGCAGTTCGCTATCCTACAATGAGCAGTTCTTC. Its translation is CASSSLSYNEQFF.

The rearrangement uses TRBV24-1 and TRBJ1-5; no clear D. CDR1 KGHDR and CDR2 SFDVKD come from the germline V gene. CDR3 size: 13 residues. The V end lost 6 bases, the J end lost 2 bases, and 7 bases lay between the germline ends. The CDR3 loop reads CATSWQGNQPQHF. The DNA of the CDR3 is TGTGCCACCAGTTGGCAGGGCAATCAGCCCCAGCATTTT.

The V call is TRBV2, the J call TRBJ1-5, with unresolved D. V was cut by 6 bases and J by 5 bases, with 14 bases left in between. The CDR3 covers 14 residues. Germline CDR1 and CDR2: SNHLY and FYNNEI. In DNA, the CDR3 is TGTGCCAGCAGGGCCAGAGGGCCCTATCAGCCCCAGCATTTT. It translates to CASRARGPYQPQHF.

CDR3 region: CAWEAGGLPYEQYF. In DNA, the CDR3 is TGTGCCTGGGAAGCGGGAGGCCTTCCCTACGAGCAGTACTTC. V gene TRBV30 combines with J gene TRBJ2-7; the match to TRBD2 covers 9 bases. The CDR3 runs to 14 residues. CDR1 and CDR2 from the germline V gene are GTSNPN and SVGIG (reference sequence). V was pared by 5 bases and J by 2 bases, with 7 bases of the junction left unmatched.

The J gene is TRBJ1-1, the V gene TRBV7-9; D gene ambiguous. The CDR3 has 12 residues. Trimming removed 4 bases from V and 3 bases from J, with 6 bases in between. Germline CDR1 SEHNR, CDR2 FQNEAQ (reference sequence). In nucleotides, the CDR3 is TGTGCCAGCAGCTCCACATACACTGAAGCTTTCTTT. Protein product: CASSSTYTEAFF.

The table lists this clone with a count of one. Here the CDR3 reads CASSTQTGVRYNEQFF. In nucleotides, the CDR3 is TGTGCCAGTAGTACCCAAACAGGGGTGCGGTACAATGAGCAGTTCTTC. The chain carries TRBV19 and TRBJ2-1, with 7 bases aligning to TRBD1. V lost 4 bases to trimming and J lost 4 bases; unmatched junction nucleotides: 10. The germline CDR1 and CDR2 sequences are LNHDA and SQIVND (reference sequence). The CDR3 spans 16 residues. Based on the CDR3 plus reference TRBV19 and TRBJ2-1, the full variable domain is DGGITQSPKYLFRKEGQNVTLSCEQNLNHDAMYWYRQDPGQGLRLIYYSQIVNDFQKGDIAEGYSVSREKKESFPLTVTSAQKNPTAFYLCASSTQTGVRYNEQFFGPGTRLTVL.

The genes are TRBV19 and TRBJ1-2, with a possible D match to TRBD1 (5 bases). Germline V gene data show CDR1 as LNHDA and CDR2 as SQIVND (reference sequence). There are 14 residues in the CDR3. V lost 1 base and J lost 3, with 9 bases in between. The CDR3 region has the DNA TGTGCCAGTAGTATAGTGACACAGGACTATGGCTACACCTTC. It specifies CASSIVTQDYGYTF.

The count of this clone is one. The chain recombines TRBV5-6 with TRBJ2-7; 9 positions agree with TRBD2. The CDR3 spans 15 residues. Looked up from germline, CDR1 is SGHDT and CDR2 is YYEEEE. The junction had 8 bases not matched to a gene; V was cut back by 4 bases and J by 3 bases. The CDR3 DNA reads TGTGCCAGCAGCAGACGAGGACTAGCGAGCTACGAGCAGTACTTC. Translated: CASSRRGLASYEQYF. The entire variable domain, with the rest obtained from reference TRBV5-6 and TRBJ2-7, is as follows: DAGVTQSPTHLIKTRGQQVTLRCSPKSGHDTVSWYQQALGQGPQFIFQYYEEEERQRGNFPDRFSGHQFPNYSSELNVNALLLGDSALYLCASSRRGLASYEQYFGPGTRLTVT.

This chain uses TRBV5-5 with TRBJ2-3, with a possible D match to TRBD2 (5 bases). V shed 7 bases and J shed 0 bases, with 12 bases lying between them. The CDR3 is made up of 14 amino acids. In germline, CDR1 is SGHKS, CDR2 YYEKEE (reference sequence). The CDR3 nucleotides read TGTGCCAGCGGTGATGGAGGTAGCACAGATACGCAGTATTTT. Encoded protein: CASGDGGSTDTQYF. Full variable domain (outside the CDR3, taken from reference TRBV5-5 and TRBJ2-3): DAGVTQSPTHLIKTRGQQVTLRCSPISGHKSVSWYQQVLGQGPQFIFQYYEKEERGRGNFPDRFSARQFPNYSSELNVNALLLGDSALYLCASGDGGSTDTQYFGPGTRLTVL.

V usage is TRBV6-5 and J usage is TRBJ1-2, with 7 bases that match TRBD1. Germline V CDR1 and CDR2: MNHEY, SVGAGI. V lost 6 bases, J lost 4 bases, and 11 bases stayed unmatched. The CDR3 runs to 15 residues. In DNA, the CDR3 is TGTGCCAGCAGGGGTGAGGGGGCAATTAGCTATGGCTACACCTTC. This sequence encodes CASRGEGAISYGYTF.

The chain links TRBV30 to TRBJ1-4, with TRBD1 as a possible D gene (6 bases). The CDR3 loop spans 14 amino acids. V lost 2 bases, J lost 7 bases, and 14 bases lay in between. Germline assignment: CDR1 GTSNPN and CDR2 SVGIG (reference sequence). Here the CDR3 reads CAWSTTGRSEKLFF. The CDR3 DNA is TGTGCCTGGAGTACAACAGGGAGAAGTGAAAAACTGTTTTTT.

The sample holds a few counts of this clone. The V call is TRBV9, the J call TRBJ1-3; D remains ambiguous. The CDR3 is 15 amino acids. CDR1 SGDLS and CDR2 YYNGEE come from the germline V gene. The ends were cut back, 1 base at V and 0 bases at J, with 8 bases in the middle. CDR3 in DNA: TGTGCCAGCAGCGTAACTGATAGCTCTGGAAACACCATATATTTT. Its translation is CASSVTDSSGNTIYF. The full variable domain, completed using reference TRBV9 and TRBJ1-3, is DSGVTQTPKHLITATGQRVTLRCSPRSGDLSVYWYQQSLDQGLQFLIQYYNGEERAKGNILERFSAQQFPDLHSELNLSSLELGDSALYFCASSVTDSSGNTIYFGEGSWLTVV.

V usage is TRBV10-3 and J usage is TRBJ1-1; TRBD1 matches 9 bases. Trimming cost V 4 bases and J 4 bases; bases outside gene matches: 1. The germline CDR1 and CDR2 sequences are ENHRY and SYGVKD. There are 13 residues in the CDR3. The CDR3 DNA is TGTGCCATCAGTGCGACAGGGGGCACTGAAGCTTTCTTT. Its protein product is CAISATGGTEAFF.

This clone has only one observation. This chain links TRBV30 with TRBJ2-1, with a tentative D call TRBD2 (5 bases). Germline CDR1 GTSNPN, CDR2 SVGIG (reference sequence). Trimming pared 3 bases from V and 0 bases from J, leaving 15 bases between. This CDR3 comprises 16 residues. The CDR3 here is CAWRVGLSSSYNEQFF. The CDR3 DNA reads as TGTGCCTGGAGGGTCGGACTCTCGAGCTCCTACAATGAGCAGTTCTTC.

V is TRBV5-6 and J is TRBJ2-7; 8 positions match TRBD1. The CDR3 consists of 15 residues. Per germline, CDR1 SGHDT and CDR2 YYEEEE. V was pared by 2 bases and J by 5 bases, with 9 bases of the junction left unmatched. CDR3 in DNA: TGTGCCAGCAGCTTAATCGGACAGGGTGTAAACGAGCAGTACTTC. As protein: CASSLIGQGVNEQYF.